One sample yielded the 20 T cell receptor beta chains listed below, sequenced in a study of CD8+ T cells in alopecia areata. Treatment reported: oral pan-JAK inhibitor, 5-10 mg twice daily. cDNA serving as the sequencing template came from extracted, reverse transcribed RNA. TCRdb keeps only in-frame clones here, not all; method: immunoSEQ multiplex PCR. In the table there are approximately 210,000 clones, more than 55% of which are singletons. The sample here was CD4+ T cells sorted from blood, taken between weeks 43 and 45, from a patient treated with tofacitinib. The receptors derive from a human donor with alopecia areata.

The CDR3 reads CASRGDSYSTGELFF. The CDR3 nucleotides are TGTGCCAGCAGAGGGGACAGTTACTCCACCGGGGAGCTGTTTTTT. This sequence joins TRBV2 and TRBJ2-2, with 7 bases identical to TRBD1. The J segment lost 4 bases and the V segment lost 6 bases, leaving 8 bases of the junction unmatched. From germline, CDR1 is SNHLY and CDR2 FYNNEI. This CDR3 region has 15 residues. The complete variable domain, with remaining parts taken from reference TRBV2 and TRBJ2-2, reads EPEVTQTPSHQVTQMGQEVILRCVPISNHLYFYWYRQILGQKVEFLVSFYNNEISEKSEIFDDQFSVERPDGSNFTLKIRSTKLEDSAMYFCASRGDSYSTGELFFGEGSRLTVL.

Ten or more counts support this clone. The chain couples TRBV5-1 to TRBJ1-1, with TRBD1 matching over 7 bases. From germline, CDR1 is SGHRS and CDR2 YFSETQ. Losses at the gene ends were 4 bases for V and 4 bases for J; bases not matched to a gene: 10. The CDR3 spans 15 residues. The CDR3 protein is CASSPPTGKGTEAFF. The CDR3 DNA is TGCGCCAGCAGCCCACCGACAGGGAAGGGCACTGAAGCTTTCTTT.

The rearrangement joins TRBV29-1 to TRBJ1-4, with TRBD1 matching 8 bases. V lost 4 bases to trimming and J lost 7 bases; unmatched junction nucleotides: 2. CDR1 is SQVTM, CDR2 ANQGSEA, per germline. This CDR3 comprises 12 residues. The chain's CDR3 is CSVGDRSEKLFF. The CDR3 DNA is TGCAGCGTTGGGGACAGGTCTGAAAAACTGTTTTTT. The complete variable domain, with remaining parts taken from reference TRBV29-1 and TRBJ1-4, reads SAVISQKPSRDICQRGTSLTIQCQVDSQVTMMFWYRQQPGQSLTLIATANQGSEATYESGFVIDKFPISRPNLTFSTLTVSNMSPEDSSIYLCSVGDRSEKLFFGSGTQLSVL.

Comments on this clone: The junction departs from the called germline gene at one end, perhaps through a read error. The CDR3 DNA reads as TGTGCCAGCAGCAAGAATAGCAATCAGCCCCAACATTTT. Amino acid sequence: CASSKNSNQPQHF. The chain is built from TRBV9 and TRBJ1-5; D gene unclear. The CDR3 has 13 residues. Germline CDR1 is SGDLS and CDR2 is YYNGEE.

The V and J genes are TRBV7-8 and TRBJ1-6; 7 bases agree with TRBD1. Per germline, CDR1 SGHVS and CDR2 FQNEAQ. This CDR3 spans 15 amino acids. Trimming cost V 5 bases and J 4 bases; bases outside gene matches: 5. CDR3 region: CASSRAGQYNSPLHF. CDR3 nucleotides: TGTGCCAGCAGCCGGGCGGGACAGTATAATTCACCCCTCCACTTT.

The table lists this clone with many counts. The V and J genes are TRBV4-1 and TRBJ2-7; possibly TRBD1 or TRBD2 for D (5 bases each). Germline V lookup: CDR1 MGHRA, CDR2 YSYEKL. This CDR3 is 17 amino acids long. Trimming removed 1 base at V and 3 bases at J, with 19 bases between. CDR3 DNA: TGCGCCAGCAGCCAAGCCGATTTTCTCGGGGCCGACTACGAGCAGTACTTC. Translation: CASSQADFLGADYEQYF.

This clone showed up just a few times. The chain employs TRBV29-1 and TRBJ1-1, with D possibly matching TRBD1 (6 bases). This CDR3 spans 15 amino acids. Between the trimmed V and J ends, which lost 4 bases and 0 bases, there was a span of 15 bases. Germline assignment: CDR1 SQVTM and CDR2 ANQGSEA. The chain's CDR3 is CSVGKRQAMNTEAFF. CDR3 nucleotide sequence: TGCAGCGTTGGAAAGAGACAGGCTATGAACACTGAAGCTTTCTTT.

J is TRBJ2-3 and V is TRBV15, with D hard to call. V lost 0 bases, J lost 5 bases, and 12 bases lay in between. CDR1 LNHNV and CDR2 YYDKDF come from the germline V gene (reference sequence). The CDR3 covers 15 residues. The DNA for the CDR3 is TGTGCCACCAGCAGAGATCATATGGGCGGAGATACGCAGTATTTT. Protein sequence: CATSRDHMGGDTQYF.

The CDR3 loop is CASSLRSNQPQHF. In nucleotides, the CDR3 is TGTGCCAGCAGCTTAAGGAGCAATCAGCCCCAGCATTTT. The chain recombines TRBV5-6 with TRBJ1-5; unclear D gene. Germline CDR1 and CDR2: SGHDT and YYEEEE. CDR3 length equals 13 residues. Trimming shortened V by 2 bases and J by 1 base, and 4 bases separated the two germline ends.

This clone was seen a handful of times. This chain links TRBV29-1 with TRBJ2-6; D is ambiguous. The CDR3 loop spans 15 amino acids. V lost 5 bases and J lost 0, with 11 bases in between. In germline, CDR1 is SQVTM, CDR2 ANQGSEA. The CDR3 reads CSVSPDTSGANVLTF. CDR3 in DNA: TGCAGCGTTAGTCCCGACACCTCTGGGGCCAACGTCCTGACTTTC.

The V and J genes are TRBV7-6 and TRBJ2-2; TRBD1 might be the D (6 bases). Germline values: CDR1 SGHVS, CDR2 FNYEAQ. CDR3 size: 17 residues. V was shortened by 5 bases and J by 3 bases, with 19 bases between the two germline ends. The CDR3 sequence: CASSRNRAGRDTGELFF. As DNA, the CDR3 is TGTGCCAGCAGCCGCAACAGGGCGGGTAGGGACACCGGGGAGCTGTTTTTT.

The V gene is TRBV2, the J gene TRBJ1-1; D ambiguous. Germline CDR1 SNHLY, CDR2 FYNNEI. The CDR3 has 12 residues. V lost 8 bases to trimming and J lost 4 bases, with 11 bases between them. For the CDR3, the DNA is TGTGCCAGCTGTGCACGAGGCACTGAAGCTTTCTTT. Translated, it gives CASCARGTEAFF.

The rearrangement joins TRBV11-2 to TRBJ1-2; 10 bases map to TRBD1. Looked up from germline, CDR1 is SGHAT and CDR2 is FQNNGV. Unmatched junction bases numbered 8, after V lost 5 bases and J lost 8 bases. The CDR3 sequence is 14 residues long. CDR3 region: CASSRTGGDEGYTF. The CDR3 bases are TGTGCCAGCAGCCGGACAGGGGGAGATGAAGGCTACACCTTC. Full variable domain (rest looked up from reference TRBV11-2 and TRBJ1-2): EAGVAQSPRYKIIEKRQSVAFWCNPISGHATLYWYQQILGQGPKLLIQFQNNGVVDDSQLPKDRFSAERLKGVDSTLKIQPAKLEDSAVYLCASSRTGGDEGYTFGSGTRLTVV.

The chain joins TRBV2 to TRBJ2-7, with 9 bases aligning to TRBD1. CDR3 length: 15 amino acids. Germline V gene sequence: CDR1 SNHLY, CDR2 FYNNEI. J was trimmed by 2 bases and V by 6 bases; bases with no gene match: 8. The DNA for the CDR3 is TGTGCCAGCAGAAATGGGGACAGGGACACCTACGAGCAGTACTTC. The encoded protein is CASRNGDRDTYEQYF.

This chain links TRBV15 with TRBJ2-3, with 9 bases lining up with TRBD1. V lost 5 bases and J lost 2; bases outside the gene matches: 8. CDR1 is LNHNV, CDR2 YYDKDF, per germline (reference sequence). The CDR3 loop spans 16 amino acids. CDR3 residues: CATSSIGDRATDTQYF. In DNA, the CDR3 is TGTGCCACCAGCTCTATAGGGGACAGGGCCACAGATACGCAGTATTTT. Supplemented by reference TRBV15 and TRBJ2-3, the full variable domain reads DAMVIQNPRYQVTQFGKPVTLSCSQTLNHNVMYWYQQKSSQAPKLLFHYYDKDFNNEADTPDNFQSRRPNTSFCFLDIRSPGLGDTAMYLCATSSIGDRATDTQYFGPGTRLTVL.

The rearrangement uses TRBV7-6 and TRBJ2-6; 7 bases are shared with TRBD1. The CDR3 consists of 19 residues. From germline, CDR1 is SGHVS and CDR2 FNYEAQ. V dropped 1 base and J dropped 4; count of bases not matched to a gene: 13. CDR3 sequence (DNA): TGTGCCAGCAGCTTAGGTCAAGCTTACAGGGGATCCGGGGCCAACGTCCTGACTTTC. Amino acids: CASSLGQAYRGSGANVLTF.

V is TRBV15 and J is TRBJ1-5, with no clear D. V dropped 1 base and J dropped 5 bases, with 9 bases sitting between them. Per germline, CDR1 LNHNV and CDR2 YYDKDF (reference sequence). The CDR3 covers 14 residues. In DNA, the CDR3 is TGTGCCACCAGCAGAGTAGGTGCGGATCAGCCCCAGCATTTT. Translating it yields CATSRVGADQPQHF.

V is TRBV30 and J is TRBJ2-5; weak D call: TRBD1 (6 bases). Per germline, CDR1 GTSNPN and CDR2 SVGIG (reference sequence). The CDR3 length is 12 residues. Trimming cost V 2 bases and J 4 bases, with 8 bases left between them. As DNA, the CDR3 is TGTGCCTGGAGTCAGGGGAGAGAGACCCAGTACTTC. Translated: CAWSQGRETQYF.

The table lists this clone with a few counts. The CDR3 DNA reads as TGCGCCAGCAGCCAAGATGGGGGGTATCAGCCCCAGCATTTT. Translating gives CASSQDGGYQPQHF. The V gene is TRBV4-1, the J gene TRBJ1-5, with D tentatively TRBD1 (5 bases). V gave up 0 bases and J gave up 5 bases, with 8 bases separating them. CDR1 MGHRA and CDR2 YSYEKL come from the germline V gene. The CDR3 extends over 14 amino acids.

The genes are TRBV5-6 and TRBJ2-4, with D unresolved. The CDR3 extends over 12 amino acids. The ends were cut back, 3 bases at V and 8 bases at J, with 9 bases in the middle. Germline lookup yields CDR1 SGHDT and CDR2 YYEEEE. For the CDR3, the DNA is TGTGCCAGCAGCTCCTCGATAGACATTCAGTACTTC. Protein: CASSSSIDIQYF.